The 28 T cell receptor beta chains listed next were all sequenced from one sample in a study of T cells in Graves' hyperthyroidism and ophthalmopathy. Authors of the study amplified TCR beta CDR3 regions from RNA transcripts. In the first-round RT-PCR of the TCR CDR3, the HTBI primer set was used. TCRdb reanalysed the multiplex PCR reads using MiXCR and keeps one entry per CDR3 protein. The table records fewer than 450,000 distinct CDR3 sequences, 11% to 15% of them present only once. The sample comprised blood. The receptors derive from a man over 45 with Graves' ophthalmopathy.

This clonotype was found many times. CDR3 protein: CSARVQGETQYF. DNA of the CDR3: TGCAGTGCTAGAGTTCAGGGGGAGACCCAGTACTTC. V and J are TRBV20-1 and TRBJ2-5; tentatively, D is TRBD1 (6 bases). The CDR3 runs 12 residues. The V gene lost 1 base and the J gene lost 5 bases, with 8 bases spanning the gap. The V gene's germline CDR1 is DFQATT and CDR2 SNEGSKA (reference sequence).

This clonotype has only a few counts. The chain carries TRBV30 and TRBJ1-5, with D perhaps TRBD1 (6 bases). This CDR3 has 13 residues. V was pared by 2 bases and J by 5 bases, with 10 bases between. Germline V gene sequence: CDR1 GTSNPN, CDR2 SVGIG (reference sequence). DNA for the CDR3: TGTGCCTGGAGTACAGGGAACGATCAGCCCCAGCATTTT. Protein product: CAWSTGNDQPQHF.

This clonotype was seen more than once but under ten times. A much larger clone lies one base from this, so it may be a read error. The rearrangement links TRBV2 to TRBJ2-3, with 7 bases matching TRBD2. Germline CDR1 reads SNHLY; CDR2 reads FYNNEI. V lost 8 bases, J lost 0 bases, and 5 bases stayed unmatched. The CDR3 covers 14 residues. The CDR3 DNA is TGTGCCAGCGGATGGACTAGGAGCACAGATACGCAGTATTTT. It translates to CASGWTRSTDTQYF.

This clonotype has a handful of counts. J is TRBJ1-5 and V is TRBV12-3 or TRBV12-4; D is ambiguous. This CDR3 has 11 amino acids. Trimming pared 5 bases from V and 9 bases from J, leaving 8 bases between. The CDR3 protein is CASSIRGPQHF. The CDR3 DNA reads TGTGCCAGCAGTATCCGAGGGCCCCAGCATTTT.

Of note for this clonotype: Its ends do not fully match the called genes, so a read error is possible. This rearrangement joins TRBV3-1 to TRBJ2-7; D is uncertain. Germline CDR1 is LGHDT and CDR2 is YNNKEL (reference sequence). The CDR3 contains 11 residues. This chain's CDR3 is CVSSHSYEQYF. CDR3 bases: TGTGTCAGCAGTCACTCCTACGAGCAGTACTTC.

In this sample, this clonotype turned up a few times. The chain employs TRBV5-6 and TRBJ2-7, with D possibly matching TRBD2 (5 bases). Germline V gene data show CDR1 as SGHDT and CDR2 as YYEEEE. The CDR3 has 13 residues. Trimming took off 4 bases at V and 0 bases at J, with 8 bases between the two ends. The chain's CDR3 is CASSHRDSYEQYF. CDR3 nucleotide sequence: TGTGCCAGCAGCCACCGGGACTCCTACGAGCAGTACTTC.

This clonotype was counted at least ten times. The chain carries TRBV28 and TRBJ2-7; 8 bases align to TRBD2. The CDR3 is 11 residues long. J lost 5 bases, V lost 9 bases, and 3 bases had no gene match. CDR1 is MDHEN, CDR2 SYDVKM, per germline. This CDR3 is CASISGNEQYF. In DNA form, the CDR3 reads TGTGCCAGTATTAGCGGGAACGAGCAGTACTTC.

This clonotype was recorded a few times. The chain employs TRBV11-3 and TRBJ2-2; D remains unclear. Trimming took off 0 bases at V and 6 bases at J, with 8 bases between the two ends. The V gene's germline CDR1 is SGHNT and CDR2 YENEEA. This CDR3 is built from 14 residues. The CDR3 coding sequence is TGTGCCAGCAGCTTAGATCGGAAGGCCGGGGAGCTGTTTTTT. The encoded protein is CASSLDRKAGELFF.

This clonotype was observed many times. The chain employs TRBV20-1 and TRBJ2-1, with 9 positions matching TRBD2. Germline V gene data show CDR1 as DFQATT and CDR2 as SNEGSKA (reference sequence). The CDR3 contains 12 residues. V was pared by 3 bases and J by 8 bases, with 2 bases of the junction left unmatched. DNA for the CDR3: TGCAGTGCTAGGGGACTAGCATATGAGCAGTTCTTC. It is translated as CSARGLAYEQFF.

This clonotype has a handful of counts. The V call is TRBV5-6, the J call TRBJ2-7, with D possibly being TRBD1 (6 bases). Germline CDR1 SGHDT, CDR2 YYEEEE. The CDR3 runs 14 residues. Trimming stripped 4 bases from V and 3 bases from J, with 14 bases between. CDR3 in DNA: TGTGCCAGCAGCCCAGGGGTCGGCTACTACGAGCAGTACTTC. The encoded protein is CASSPGVGYYEQYF.

On this clonotype: Being one base from a much bigger clone, this may be a read error. V is TRBV7-9 and J is TRBJ1-6, with D possibly TRBD1 on 6 matching bases. Trimming removed 4 bases at V and 3 bases at J, with 13 bases between. Germline V lookup: CDR1 SEHNR, CDR2 FQNEAQ (reference sequence). CDR3 length: 16 amino acids. CDR3 protein: CASSCVTGFYNSPLHF. The CDR3 nucleotides read TGTGCCAGCAGCTGCGTTACAGGGTTCTATAATTCACCCCTCCACTTT.

This clonotype has at least ten counts. The chain has TRBV2 and TRBJ2-1; D unclear. The germline CDR1 and CDR2 sequences are SNHLY and FYNNEI. This CDR3 has 17 amino acids. Trimming stripped 5 bases from V and 2 bases from J, with 19 bases between. The CDR3 reads CASSRFFSPDAYNEQFF. In nucleotides, the CDR3 is TGTGCCAGCAGTCGCTTTTTTTCACCTGACGCCTACAATGAGCAGTTCTTC. The full variable domain, its missing parts supplied by reference TRBV2 and TRBJ2-1, is EPEVTQTPSHQVTQMGQEVILRCVPISNHLYFYWYRQILGQKVEFLVSFYNNEISEKSEIFDDQFSVERPDGSNFTLKIRSTKLEDSAMYFCASSRFFSPDAYNEQFFGPGTRLTVL.

V usage is TRBV19 and J usage is TRBJ2-3, with 7 nucleotides matching TRBD1. V lost 10 bases to trimming and J lost 7 bases; unmatched junction nucleotides: 17. CDR1 is LNHDA and CDR2 is SQIVND in the germline V gene (reference sequence). The CDR3 spans 15 residues. CDR3 nucleotides: TGTGCCACCACAACAGGGGCCCTCAACGCGTATACGCAGTATTTT. This encodes CATTTGALNAYTQYF.

This clonotype has only a few counts. This sequence joins TRBV5-1 and TRBJ1-5, with D maybe TRBD1 (5 bases). The CDR3 has 16 residues. Looked up from germline, CDR1 is SGHRS and CDR2 is YFSETQ. With 1 base removed from V and 0 bases from J, the gap between germline ends came to 11 bases. DNA for the CDR3: TGCGCCAGCAGCTTGATGGGGGGTTCTAGCAATCAGCCCCAGCATTTT. Encoded protein: CASSLMGGSSNQPQHF.

This clonotype was observed at least ten times. The V and J genes are TRBV7-2 and TRBJ2-7, with 10 bases that match TRBD2. Germline CDR1 and CDR2: SGHTA and FQGNSA. The trim removed 2 bases at V and 2 bases at J, leaving 3 bases unmatched. The CDR3 has 15 residues. The CDR3 region is CASSLLAGEPYEQYF. In DNA form, the CDR3 reads TGTGCCAGCAGCTTACTAGCGGGGGAGCCCTACGAGCAGTACTTC.

The table lists this clonotype with a few counts. V usage is TRBV7-3 and J usage is TRBJ2-5, with D hard to call. This CDR3 comprises 15 residues. Trimming took off 2 bases at V and 5 bases at J, with 15 bases between the two ends. Germline CDR1 is SGHTA and CDR2 is FQGTGA. This CDR3 reads CASSLVPTSRETQYF. CDR3 DNA sequence: TGTGCCAGCAGCTTAGTTCCGACCTCACGGGAGACCCAGTACTTC.

In its sample, this clonotype was seen many times. The V gene is TRBV3-1, the J gene TRBJ1-1, with TRBD1 matching 7 bases. CDR1 and CDR2 from the germline V gene are LGHDT and YNNKEL (reference sequence). Trimming at V came to 3 bases and at J to 1 base, leaving 5 bases not matched to a gene. There are 15 residues in the CDR3. CDR3 nucleotides: TGTGCCAGCAGCCATGGGGGACAGTCGAACACTGAAGCTTTCTTT. Protein sequence: CASSHGGQSNTEAFF. Looking up the rest from reference TRBV3-1 and TRBJ1-1 gives the full variable domain: DTAVSQTPKYLVTQMGNDKSIKCEQNLGHDTMYWYKQDSKKFLKIMFSYNNKELIINETVPNRFSPKSPDKAHLNLHINSLELGDSAVYFCASSHGGQSNTEAFFGQGTRLTVV.

In this sample, this clonotype turned up many times. V usage is TRBV5-1 and J usage is TRBJ2-3, with TRBD1 identical over 8 bases. Germline CDR1 reads SGHRS; CDR2 reads YFSETQ. The CDR3 has 15 amino acids. V trimming: 7 bases; J trimming: 1 base; junction bases outside the gene matches: 8. In DNA, the CDR3 is TGCGCCAGCTCCACTACAGGGGGACGCACAGATACGCAGTATTTT. Its protein product is CASSTTGGRTDTQYF.

V and J are TRBV5-1 and TRBJ2-2, with 7 bases fitting TRBD1. The CDR3 contains 17 residues. With V trimmed by 7 bases and J by 9 bases, 21 bases remained unmatched. The V gene's germline CDR1 is SGHRS and CDR2 YFSETQ. CDR3 nucleotide sequence: TGCGCCAGCGAGAGATCTACAGGGGTTGAGGTTTATCGGGAGCTGTTTTTT. Amino acids: CASERSTGVEVYRELFF.

This clonotype came up a few times. This chain uses TRBV7-9 with TRBJ1-1, with unresolved D. Germline CDR1 reads SEHNR; CDR2 reads FQNEAQ (reference sequence). V lost 1 base, J lost 7 bases, and 10 bases lay in between. This CDR3 has 13 amino acids. CDR3 in amino acids: CASSLVAVGEAFF. The CDR3 coding sequence is TGTGCCAGCAGCTTAGTTGCAGTGGGTGAAGCTTTCTTT.

This clonotype was counted many times. CDR3 in DNA: TGTGCCAGCGACAAAACGGGTTCAAACACTGAAGCTTTCTTT. This codes for CASDKTGSNTEAFF. This chain links TRBV11-2 with TRBJ1-1; D unresolved. V lost 8 bases, J lost 2 bases, and 15 bases lay in between. The CDR3 runs to 14 residues. The germline V gene has CDR1 SGHAT and CDR2 FQNNGV.

This clonotype was picked up many times. The V call is TRBV5-1, the J call TRBJ2-7; TRBD2 matches at 9 bases. The CDR3 consists of 14 residues. The V gene's germline CDR1 is SGHRS and CDR2 YFSETQ. J gave up 7 bases and V 6 bases, and 11 bases lay outside the gene matches. CDR3 loop: CASKSGTSLGEQYF. CDR3 coding DNA: TGCGCCAGCAAGTCCGGGACTAGCCTTGGTGAGCAGTACTTC.

This clonotype was observed many times. J is TRBJ2-7 and V is TRBV28, with 8 bases aligning to TRBD2. Trimming removed 3 bases from V and 6 bases from J; junction bases left unmatched: 10. This CDR3 is 15 amino acids long. Looked up from germline, CDR1 is MDHEN and CDR2 is SYDVKM. This chain's CDR3 is CASSLAGTSGREQYF. Written as DNA, the CDR3 is TGTGCCAGCAGTTTGGCCGGGACTAGTGGGCGCGAGCAGTACTTC.

Many counts were recorded for this clonotype. V is TRBV7-6 and J is TRBJ2-3, with D possibly TRBD2 on 6 matching bases. The ends were cut back, 2 bases at V and 0 bases at J, with 15 bases in the middle. This CDR3 contains 17 residues. CDR1 is SGHVS and CDR2 is FNYEAQ in the germline V gene. The CDR3: CASSLREPSVSTDTQYF. Written as DNA, the CDR3 is TGTGCCAGCAGCTTAAGGGAGCCTAGCGTGAGCACAGATACGCAGTATTTT. Variable domain in full (rest from reference TRBV7-6 and TRBJ2-3): GAGVSQSPRYKVTKRGQDVALRCDPISGHVSLYWYRQALGQGPEFLTYFNYEAQQDKSGLPNDRFSAERPEGSISTLTIQRTEQRDSAMYRCASSLREPSVSTDTQYFGPGTRLTVL.

At least ten counts were recorded for this clonotype. This chain joins TRBV6-1 and TRBJ2-2; 12 positions match TRBD2. The trim removed 4 bases at V and 7 bases at J, leaving 10 bases unmatched. In germline, CDR1 is MNHNS, CDR2 SASEGT. This CDR3 spans 17 amino acids. The DNA of the CDR3 is TGTGCCAGCAGTGCTAGCGGGAGGGCCGCGGTTGACGGGGAGCTGTTTTTT. This sequence encodes CASSASGRAAVDGELFF.

This clonotype occurred many times. This chain joins TRBV2 and TRBJ2-7, with D possibly matching TRBD2 (6 bases). The CDR3 length is 13 residues. The V end lost 4 bases, the J end lost 10 bases, and 17 bases lay between the germline ends. CDR1 is SNHLY, CDR2 FYNNEI, per germline. For the CDR3, the DNA is TGTGCCAGCAGTGGGGGAGTCCATAGCGGACAGTACTTC. Protein product: CASSGGVHSGQYF.

The chain employs TRBV12-5 and TRBJ1-5; TRBD1 is a possible D gene (5 bases). Trimming left V 0 bases short and J 7 bases short, with 16 bases between. The CDR3 spans 16 residues. Germline CDR1 reads LGHNT; CDR2 reads FRNRAP. CDR3 loop: CASGLVPAGQGQPQHF. The CDR3 DNA sequence: TGTGCTAGTGGTTTGGTTCCGGCAGGGCAGGGCCAGCCCCAGCATTTT.

This clonotype was recorded at least ten times. The rearrangement uses TRBV2 and TRBJ2-3; 12 nucleotides agree with TRBD2. The CDR3 runs to 17 residues. V trimming: 2 bases; J trimming: 5 bases; junction bases outside the gene matches: 8. CDR1 is SNHLY, CDR2 FYNNEI, per germline. The CDR3 protein is CASSESLAGGPEDTQYF. As DNA, the CDR3 is TGTGCCAGCAGTGAATCGCTAGCGGGAGGGCCTGAAGATACGCAGTATTTT.